This T cell receptor beta chain emerged from a study of CD8+ T cells in alopecia areata. General study findings and limits: How baseline CD8+ expansion relates to response remains uncertain (there was one nonresponder). Affected scalp, especially in alopecia totalis/universalis, had a higher clonality than normal scalp did. Both scalp clonality and the expanded CD8+ clones among the top 100 showed a significant decrease with tofacitinib.

Treatment described: oral pan-JAK inhibitor, 5-10 mg twice daily. RNA, once extracted, was reverse transcribed into cDNA for use as the sequencing template. This table comes from immunoSEQ multiplex PCR, and its TCRdb copy is limited to in-frame clones, with some not included. The sample shows approximately 170,000 clones, approximately 56% of them seen only once. CDR1 is GTSNPN, CDR2 SVGIG, per germline (reference sequence). V was shortened by 4 bases and J by 1 base, with 5 bases between the two germline ends. The CDR3 consists of 11 residues. This clone was seen a handful of times. Antigen unknown. This sequence joins TRBV30 and TRBJ2-7; D unclear. This TCR was recovered from a human donor with alopecia areata. This sample comprised CD4+ T cells sorted from blood, obtained at week 4, from a patient treated with tofacitinib. The CDR3 nucleotides read TGTGCCTGGATGGCTTCCTACGAGCAGTACTTC. Protein sequence: CAWMASYEQYF.